This T cell receptor (beta chain) is from a study of CD8 T cells in ankylosing spondylitis. Study-level results: Made up of several highly homologous variants, a TCR beta motif appeared characteristic of ankylosing spondylitis blood. Enrichment of disease-linked clones was reportedly significant in matched ankylosing spondylitis synovial fluid.

Trimming removed 2 bases from V and 2 bases from J; junction bases left unmatched: 12. This CDR3 contains 19 residues. Germline assignment: CDR1 MNHEY and CDR2 SVGEGT. The TCR beta libraries were generated through quantitative 5'-RACE incorporating molecular barcodes. TCRdb re-called the 5' RACE reads with MiXCR, one entry per CDR3 protein. The repertoire holds about 64,000 distinct CDR3 sequences, with 6.2% as singletons. Concerning this clonotype: What it recognizes is unknown.

This receptor was obtained from a male donor with ankylosing spondylitis. The sequencing input was synovial fluid, either unsorted or a sorted T cell fraction (not recorded which). V and J are TRBV6-2 or TRBV6-3 and TRBJ1-5, with TRBD1 matching over 10 bases. CDR3 sequence reads: CASSYTTGTGVGGNQPQHF. DNA of the CDR3: TGTGCCAGCAGTTACACTACCGGGACAGGGGTCGGGGGCAATCAGCCCCAGCATTTT.